This TCR beta chain came from a study of blood T cells in healthy people across ages. The germline CDR1 and CDR2 sequences are MDHEN and SYDVKM. The V and J ends lost 5 bases and 12 bases, in that order; junction bases with no gene match: 13. The CDR3 spans 14 residues. It was with a sample-barcoded 5' primer and a J-beta primer mix that a second PCR of roughly 7 to 12 cycles was run. TCRdb independently ran MiXCR on the 5' RACE reads; one entry per CDR3 protein. The data hold roughly 1,800,000 distinct CDR3 sequences, with approximately 50% observed a single time. Note on this clonotype: Its antigen remains unidentified.

Notes on the study in general: Unsorted PBMCs ruled out conclusive naive versus antigen-experienced comparison. Diversity was higher, and naive CD4+ cells more numerous, in long-lived donors than in aged donors. Donor CMV status was unknown, possibly confounding expanded clonotype changes. Measured against age, TCR beta diversity per million T cells decreased in a roughly linear manner.

This TCR was sampled from a woman aged 40 to 50 in good health. Input material: blood. The chain employs TRBV28 and TRBJ2-1; 7 nucleotides match TRBD2. The CDR3 DNA reads TGTGCCAGCAGTACCCTCCCTCTGTTAGCGGGGCAGTTCTTC. This encodes CASSTLPLLAGQFF.